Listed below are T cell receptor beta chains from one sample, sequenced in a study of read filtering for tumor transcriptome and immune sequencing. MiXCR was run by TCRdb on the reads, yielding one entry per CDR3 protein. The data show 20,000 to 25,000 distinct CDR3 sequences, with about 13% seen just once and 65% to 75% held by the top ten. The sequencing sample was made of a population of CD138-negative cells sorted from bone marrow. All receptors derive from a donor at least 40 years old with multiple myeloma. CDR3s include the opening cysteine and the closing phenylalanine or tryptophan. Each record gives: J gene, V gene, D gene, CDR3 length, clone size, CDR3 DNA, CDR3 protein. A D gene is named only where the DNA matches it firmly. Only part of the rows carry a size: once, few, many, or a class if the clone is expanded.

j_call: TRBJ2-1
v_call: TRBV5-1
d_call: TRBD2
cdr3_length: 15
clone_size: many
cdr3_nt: TGCGCCAGCAGCCTGGGACTAACACACTACAATGAGCAGTTCTTC
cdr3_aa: CASSLGLTHYNEQFF

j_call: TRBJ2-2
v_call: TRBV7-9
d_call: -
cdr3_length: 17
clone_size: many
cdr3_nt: TGTGCCAGCAGTTTAGGTCTACGGACGGGGAACACCGGGGAGCTGTTTTTT
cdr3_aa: CASSLGLRTGNTGELFF

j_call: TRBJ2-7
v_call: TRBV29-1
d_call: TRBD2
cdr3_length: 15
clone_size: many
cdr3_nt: TGCAGCGTTGGGAGTTCTAGCGGGAGTCCCTACGAGCAGTACTTC
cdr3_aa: CSVGSSSGSPYEQYF

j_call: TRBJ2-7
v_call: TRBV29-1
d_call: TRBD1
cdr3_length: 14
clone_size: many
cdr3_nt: TGCAGCGTTGGCAGACAGGGGGAAGGAGGCGAGCAGTACTTC
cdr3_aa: CSVGRQGEGGEQYF

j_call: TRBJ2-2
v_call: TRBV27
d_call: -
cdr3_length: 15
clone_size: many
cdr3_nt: TGTGCCAGCAGTTTATCCGTATGGGTGGGCGGGGAGCTGTTTTTT
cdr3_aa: CASSLSVWVGGELFF

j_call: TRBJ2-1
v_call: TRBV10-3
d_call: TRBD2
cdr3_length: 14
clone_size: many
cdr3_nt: TGTGCCACCATGACTAGCGGGACGGGCAGTGAGCAGTTCTTC
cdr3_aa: CATMTSGTGSEQFF

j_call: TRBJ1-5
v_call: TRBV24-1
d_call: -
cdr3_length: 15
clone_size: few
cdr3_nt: TGTGCCACCAGTGACCCCTCAAATAGCAATCAGCCCCAGCATTTT
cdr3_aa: CATSDPSNSNQPQHF

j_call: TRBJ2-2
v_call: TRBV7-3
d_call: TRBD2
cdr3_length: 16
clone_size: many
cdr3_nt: TGTGCCAGCAGCCCCCGGACTAGCGGGAACACCGGGGAGCTGTTTTTT
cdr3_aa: CASSPRTSGNTGELFF

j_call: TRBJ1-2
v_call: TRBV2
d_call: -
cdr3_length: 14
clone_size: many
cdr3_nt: TGTGCCAGCAGTGAGCGGACAGTTAACTATGGCTACACCTTC
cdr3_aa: CASSERTVNYGYTF

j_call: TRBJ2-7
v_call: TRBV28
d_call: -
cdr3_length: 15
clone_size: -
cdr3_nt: TGTGCCAGCAGTTCGATGTTGGACACTACCTACGAGCAGTACTTC
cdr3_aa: CASSSMLDTTYEQYF

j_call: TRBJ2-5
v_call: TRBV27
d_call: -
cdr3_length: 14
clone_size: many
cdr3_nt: TGTGCCAGCAGTGTTACTAGCATCGGAGAGACCCAGTACTTC
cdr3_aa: CASSVTSIGETQYF

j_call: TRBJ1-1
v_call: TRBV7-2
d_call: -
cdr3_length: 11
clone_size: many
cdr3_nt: TGTGCCAGCAGCCGAAATACTGAAGCTTTCTTT
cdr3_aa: CASSRNTEAFF

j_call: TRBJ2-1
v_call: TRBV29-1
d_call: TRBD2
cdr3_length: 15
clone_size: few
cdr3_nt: TGCAGCGTTGAAGATCTAGGGCGGGAGACGTATGAGCAGTTCTTC
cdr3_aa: CSVEDLGRETYEQFF

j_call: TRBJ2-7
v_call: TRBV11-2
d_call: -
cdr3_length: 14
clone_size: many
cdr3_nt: TGTGCCAGCAGCTTAGCCTTGGCTAGCTACGAGCAGTACTTC
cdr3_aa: CASSLALASYEQYF

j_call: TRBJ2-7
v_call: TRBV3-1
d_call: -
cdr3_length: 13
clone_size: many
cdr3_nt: TGTGCCAGCAGCCAAGATCTCGCGCGCGAGCAGTACTTC
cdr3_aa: CASSQDLAREQYF

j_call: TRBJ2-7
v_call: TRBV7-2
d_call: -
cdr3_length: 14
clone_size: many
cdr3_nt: TGTGCCAGCAGCCCTAGTGGGAGCCCCTACGAGCAGTACTTC
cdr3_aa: CASSPSGSPYEQYF

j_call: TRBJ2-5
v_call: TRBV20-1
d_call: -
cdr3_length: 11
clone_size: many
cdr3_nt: TGCAGTGCTACAGGGGGGGAGACCCAGTACTTC
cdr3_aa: CSATGGETQYF

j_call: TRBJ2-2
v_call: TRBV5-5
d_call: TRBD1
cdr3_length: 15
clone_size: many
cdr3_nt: TGTGCCAGCAGCCCAGGGACAGGGGGCACCGGGGAGCTGTTTTTT
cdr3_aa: CASSPGTGGTGELFF

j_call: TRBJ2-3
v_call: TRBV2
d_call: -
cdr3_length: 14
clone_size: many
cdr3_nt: TGTGCCAGCAGTGTTTGGCAGGGGCGAGATACGCAGTATTTT
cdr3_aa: CASSVWQGRDTQYF

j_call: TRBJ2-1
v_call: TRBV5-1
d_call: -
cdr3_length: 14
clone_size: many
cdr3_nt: TGCGCCAGCAGCTCGGTGCAGGGGTTCGAGGAGCAGTTCTTC
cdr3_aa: CASSSVQGFEEQFF